This TCR beta chain comes out of a study of blood T cell repertoires in COVID-19. Looking at the study overall: The United States, Italy and Spain were the sources of the acute and convalescent COVID-19 samples.

Some clones are missing from TCRdb's copy, which holds only in-frame ones; the method was immunoSEQ multiplex PCR. Of a few hundred thousand clones listed, 70% to 75% are singletons. CDR1 and CDR2 from the germline V gene are LNHDA and SQIVND (reference sequence). The V gene lost 5 bases and the J gene lost 2 bases, with 19 bases spanning the gap. This CDR3 spans 17 amino acids. The J gene is TRBJ1-5, the V gene TRBV19; a weak D match, TRBD1 (5 bases). Sequenced sample: peripheral blood. This receptor was obtained from a woman at least 80 years old with acute or convalescent COVID-19. In nucleotides, the CDR3 is TGTGCCAGTAGTGAGGGGAGGCGGGGCGGTCGCAATCAGCCCCAGCATTTT. Protein: CASSEGRRGGRNQPQHF.